This T cell receptor beta chain was identified in a study of cytomegalovirus exposure and HLA in healthy donors. About the research overall: Sequencing of roughly 180 million T cells in an earlier analysis found 120 million or so unique TCR beta sequences. General study findings and limits: Rare TCR sequences predominated, though certain public TCRs were found in many donors. As was reported, the HLA-A and HLA-B alleles of most subjects were accurately predicted from TCR beta sequences.

As to this clone: Its antigen remains unknown.

With 0 bases removed from V and 3 bases from J, the gap between germline ends came to 6 bases. The CDR3 loop spans 14 amino acids. Germline V gene data show CDR1 as SGHRS and CDR2 as YFSETQ. PCR used 60 Vbeta primers and 13 Jbeta primers. Sequenced by immunoSEQ multiplex PCR; TCRdb stores in-frame clones only, minus some. Seen here are some 110,000 clones, about 79% observed once, and the top ten hold 4.5% to 7%. This sequence originates from a man aged 55 to 69 in good health and CMV-seropositive. Input material: PBMCs. The genes are TRBV5-1 and TRBJ1-4; the D is unclear. CDR3 residues: CASSLGHSNEKLFF. The CDR3 DNA reads TGCGCCAGCAGCTTGGGACACTCTAATGAAAAACTGTTTTTT.